This T cell receptor beta chain was identified during a study of cytomegalovirus exposure and HLA in healthy donors. Study details: Earlier, 150 million to 200 million T cells were analyzed, and some 120 million unique TCR beta sequences were found among them.

Primers included in the PCR were 60 Vbeta and 13 Jbeta primers. Method: immunoSEQ multiplex PCR; TCRdb's copy keeps in-frame clones and lacks some. Of roughly 80,000 clones listed, about 74% are singletons. V shed 4 bases and J 3 bases; nucleotides not matched to a gene: 0. This CDR3 contains 12 residues. The V gene's germline CDR1 is SQVTM and CDR2 ANQGSEA. This sequence originates from a woman aged 50 to 60 in good health and CMV-seropositive. Sequenced input: PBMCs. This chain joins TRBV29-1 and TRBJ2-7; 10 bases are a match to TRBD1. The CDR3 DNA reads as TGCAGCGTTGGGACAGGGGGCTACGAGCAGTACTTC. Encoded protein: CSVGTGGYEQYF.